The rows below give T cell receptor beta chains drawn from one sample of a study of regulatory T cells in long-lasting Graves disease. TCRdb re-called the multiplex PCR reads with MiXCR, one entry per CDR3 protein. In the table there are some 440,000 distinct CDR3 sequences, about a fifth of which are singletons. Material: peripheral blood mononuclear cells (PBMCs), obtained when the disease was refractory, from a patient treated with antithyroid drugs. These TCRs come from a female donor with Graves disease. Each CDR3 is given with its conserved first and last residue. D genes are given only for firm matches. Only part of the rows carry a size: once, few, many, or a class if the clone is expanded.

TRBD2	TRBV20-1	TRBJ2-1	once	TGCAGTGCTAGAGGGGAGGGCCTGGGCGATGAGCAGTTCTTC	CSARGEGLGDEQFF
NA	TRBV4-1	TRBJ1-6	NA	TGCGCCAGCAGCCAAGCGGGGAGCTCCTATAATTCACCCCTCCACTTT	CASSQAGSSYNSPLHF
NA	TRBV7-8	TRBJ2-1	few	TGTGCCAGCAGCCCCGCCCTAAGCTACAATGAGCAGTTCTTC	CASSPALSYNEQFF
TRBD2	TRBV20-1	TRBJ2-7	NA	TGCAGTGCTAGGACGGGAGGCGCCTACGAGCAGTACTTC	CSARTGGAYEQYF
NA	TRBV11-2	TRBJ1-1	many	TGTGCCAGCAGCTTACTACGAGTGAACACTGAAGCTTTCTTT	CASSLLRVNTEAFF
TRBD1	TRBV29-1	TRBJ1-4	few	TGCAGCGTTTCGGACAGGGGATTTGAAAAACTGTTTTTT	CSVSDRGFEKLFF
NA	TRBV5-1	TRBJ2-7	NA	TGCGCCAGCAGGCGCGGCGCGGACTCCCGCTCCTACGAGCAGTACTTC	CASRRGADSRSYEQYF
TRBD2	TRBV7-3	TRBJ2-1	few	TGTGCCAGCAGCCGCAGGGCGGTAGCGGGAGTAGGTGAGCAGTTCTTC	CASSRRAVAGVGEQFF
NA	TRBV24-1	TRBJ2-3	NA	TGTGCCACCAGTGGCACTACAGCCTTTCTACCCGCAGATACGCAGTATTTT	CATSGTTAFLPADTQYF
TRBD1	TRBV12-3/TRBV12-4	TRBJ1-1	many	TGTGCCAGCAGTTTTACAGGGGGCGGCACTGAAGCTTTCTTT	CASSFTGGGTEAFF
NA	TRBV18	TRBJ1-2	many	TGTGCCAGCTCACATAAAAGGACAGACACTAACTATGGCTACACCTTC	CASSHKRTDTNYGYTF
NA	TRBV6-1	TRBJ1-2	many	TGTGCCAGCATGGACACCTATAACTATGGCTACACCTTC	CASMDTYNYGYTF
TRBD1	TRBV7-2	TRBJ2-7	many	TGTGCCAGCAGCTTAGTTGGACAGGGAATCTACGAGCAGTACTTC	CASSLVGQGIYEQYF
TRBD1	TRBV4-1	TRBJ2-4	NA	TGCGCCAGCAGCCAAGATCCCGGGACAGCAGAGTACTTC	CASSQDPGTAEYF
NA	TRBV28	TRBJ1-5	many	TGTGCCAGCAGTTTAAGCGGGACCCGGGATGGTCAGCCCCAGCATTTT	CASSLSGTRDGQPQHF
TRBD1	TRBV29-1	TRBJ1-5	NA	TGCAGCGTTAGTATGACAGGGCAGGGGCAGCCCCAGCATTTT	CSVSMTGQGQPQHF